One and the same sample provided the 17 T cell receptor beta chains below, sequenced in a study of beta chain features in type 1 diabetes (dated by TCRdb to 2016 to 2019). The receptor library was made with the immunoSEQ multiplex PCR assay. All of the isolated RNA was reverse transcribed with the High Capacity cDNA Reverse Transcription Kit, so expressed TCRB transcripts were sequenced. Sourced from immuneACCESS, this table was stored by TCRdb with only in-frame sequences that have V and J called. A share of the clones is absent; for the studies checked, an unresolved V gene accounts for under half, and the remainder has no known explanation. The sample includes 640,000 or so clones, with 13% observed a single time. About 0.02% of the sample rests with the top ten. Study-wide conclusions, independent of this receptor: A moderate but significant shortening of TCRB CDR3 length was observed in type 1 diabetes patients in all four CD4+ subsets.

Their specific antigens are unknown. Sequencing used naive CD4+ T cells from blood. Read against the paper, the sample's cell subset or site label means: true naive CD4+ T cells. Source of these receptors: a man between 18 and 35 years old with type 1 diabetes.

J is TRBJ1-5 and V is TRBV7-8; D remains ambiguous. The CDR3 is 17 residues long. Germline CDR1 SGHVS, CDR2 FQNEAQ. Trimming shortened V by 1 base and J by 0 bases, and 13 bases separated the two germline ends. CDR3 coding DNA: TGTGCCAGCAGCTTAGTAGGCGGCAGCCATAGCAATCAGCCCCAGCATTTT. Translating gives CASSLVGGSHSNQPQHF.

The CDR3 DNA is TGTGCCAGCAGTTTATCAGGGGTTCTTAATTCACCCCTCCACTTT. This encodes CASSLSGVLNSPLHF. V gene TRBV27 combines with J gene TRBJ1-6, with D tentatively TRBD1 (5 bases). Germline V gives CDR1 MNHEY, CDR2 SMNVEV (reference sequence). The V gene lost 0 bases and the J gene lost 6 bases, with 9 bases spanning the gap. This CDR3 region has 15 residues.

The table lists this clone with a few counts. V usage is TRBV7-3 and J usage is TRBJ2-6; D is unresolved. Per the germline V gene, CDR1 is SGHTA and CDR2 is FQGTGA. The CDR3 is 14 residues long. The V end lost 5 bases, the J end lost 0 bases, and 5 bases lay between the germline ends. In DNA, the CDR3 is TGTGCCAGCAGCCAGAGCTCTGGGGCCAACGTCCTGACTTTC. Residues: CASSQSSGANVLTF.

This clone was picked up a small number of times. The chain carries TRBV6-6 and TRBJ2-3; 7 nucleotides align to TRBD1. J lost 6 bases, V lost 6 bases, and 12 bases had no gene match. Germline V lookup: CDR1 MNHNY, CDR2 SVGAGI (reference sequence). The CDR3 has 15 amino acids. CDR3 region: CASRYTGELWDTQYF. In DNA form, the CDR3 reads TGTGCCAGCAGATATACAGGGGAGCTCTGGGATACGCAGTATTTT.

The chain links TRBV27 to TRBJ1-2, with D tentatively TRBD1 (5 bases). Trimming shortened V by 3 bases and J by 3 bases, and 11 bases separated the two germline ends. The CDR3 has 14 amino acids. Germline assignment: CDR1 MNHEY and CDR2 SMNVEV (reference sequence). As DNA, the CDR3 is TGTGCCAGCAGTTTTGCGGTGGGGGACTATGGCTACACCTTC. It specifies CASSFAVGDYGYTF.

This clone was counted between two and nine times. The CDR3 bases are TGTGCCAGCCGAAAGGAGGTTAACACTGAAGCTTTCTTT. Translating it yields CASRKEVNTEAFF. This rearrangement joins TRBV7-9 to TRBJ1-1; the D is unclear. The CDR3 has 13 amino acids. Trimming stripped 8 bases from V and 2 bases from J, with 12 bases between. Germline CDR1 is SEHNR and CDR2 is FQNEAQ (reference sequence).

V gene TRBV5-6 combines with J gene TRBJ1-4; D is perhaps TRBD1 (5 bases). This CDR3 comprises 14 residues. Germline CDR1 and CDR2: SGHDT and YYEEEE. V lost 0 bases and J 4 bases, leaving 7 bases between the germline ends. CDR3 coding DNA: TGTGCCAGCAGCTTGGGGGGGTTTAATGAAAAACTGTTTTTT. Translation: CASSLGGFNEKLFF.

This chain links TRBV5-6 with TRBJ2-2; the D is unclear. V dropped 0 bases and J dropped 1 base, with 7 bases sitting between them. Looked up from germline, CDR1 is SGHDT and CDR2 is YYEEEE. There are 15 residues in the CDR3. CDR3 protein: CASSLAPGNTGELFF. CDR3 nucleotides: TGTGCCAGCAGCTTGGCCCCCGGGAACACCGGGGAGCTGTTTTTT.

This clone was observed a handful of times. The chain has TRBV18 and TRBJ1-1; D call uncertain. The CDR3 consists of 14 residues. Germline assignment: CDR1 KGHSH and CDR2 LQKENI. Deletions cut 6 bases from V and 0 bases from J, with 11 bases between. The CDR3 bases are TGTGCCAGCTCTCCTCTGGCCCTGAACACTGAAGCTTTCTTT. Translation: CASSPLALNTEAFF.

This clone showed up just a few times. This sequence joins TRBV30 and TRBJ2-1; D possibly matches TRBD1 or TRBD2 (5 bases each). CDR3 length: 14 amino acids. Trimming shortened V by 8 bases and J by 0 bases, and 14 bases separated the two germline ends. From germline, CDR1 is GTSNPN and CDR2 SVGIG (reference sequence). The CDR3: CAHSSGSSYNEQFF. For the CDR3, the DNA is TGTGCCCACAGTTCAGGGAGCTCCTACAATGAGCAGTTCTTC.

The V and J genes are TRBV11-2 and TRBJ2-3, with 13 bases matching TRBD2. Germline V gene lookup returns CDR1 SGHAT and CDR2 FQNNGV. Germline trimming cut 5 bases from V and 4 bases from J; bases unmatched to any gene: 3. CDR3 length: 15 residues. CDR3 in DNA: TGTGCCAGCAGCCGGACTAGCGGGGGCCCAGATACGCAGTATTTT. As protein: CASSRTSGGPDTQYF.

This clone has a handful of counts. This same CDR3 is encoded by further DNA sequences in the sample. The chain uses TRBV5-1 and TRBJ2-3; D is undetermined. Germline V gene lookup returns CDR1 SGHRS and CDR2 YFSETQ. This CDR3 is built from 15 residues. V was cut by 0 bases and J by 0 bases, with 8 bases left in between. CDR3 in DNA: TGCGCCAGCAGCTTGGCGGGCGGAAGCACAGATACGCAGTATTTT. It is translated as CASSLAGGSTDTQYF.

This rearrangement joins TRBV9 to TRBJ2-3, with unresolved D. Trimming took 1 base from V and 0 from J, leaving 15 bases between them. CDR1 is SGDLS and CDR2 is YYNGEE in the germline V gene. This CDR3 spans 17 amino acids. This CDR3 is CASSVNSGPLSTDTQYF. Here the CDR3 DNA reads TGTGCCAGCAGCGTAAATTCCGGCCCGCTCAGCACAGATACGCAGTATTTT.

The sample holds a few counts of this clone. This chain connects TRBV30 to TRBJ1-1; 9 nucleotides agree with TRBD1. After removal of 6 bases from V and 1 base from J, the junction contained 6 bases not matched to a gene. Per the germline V gene, CDR1 is GTSNPN and CDR2 is SVGIG (reference sequence). The CDR3 is 14 residues long. The CDR3 sequence is CACEQGAGNTEAFF. Here the CDR3 DNA reads TGTGCCTGCGAACAGGGGGCCGGGAACACTGAAGCTTTCTTT.

The chain recombines TRBV13 with TRBJ1-1, with D possibly matching TRBD1 (5 bases). The CDR3 covers 16 residues. Per the germline V gene, CDR1 is PRHDT and CDR2 is FYEKMQ (reference sequence). V lost 5 bases to trimming and J lost 0 bases, with 16 bases between them. In nucleotides, the CDR3 is TGTGCCAGCAGCCCTCGCGGGGGAGGGCTGAACACTGAAGCTTTCTTT. It encodes CASSPRGGGLNTEAFF.

This clone was counted only a few times. This rearrangement joins TRBV29-1 to TRBJ2-6, with 10 bases matching TRBD1. Germline CDR1 reads SQVTM; CDR2 reads ANQGSEA. The CDR3 has 16 amino acids. The V segment lost 4 bases and the J segment 3 bases; nucleotides outside the gene matches: 6. The CDR3 DNA is TGCAGCGTTGCCGGGACAGGGGTTCATGGGGCCAACGTCCTGACTTTC. Translation gives CSVAGTGVHGANVLTF.

The rearrangement links TRBV10-3 to TRBJ1-6; D not resolved. The CDR3 is 13 residues long. Germline loops: CDR1 ENHRY, CDR2 SYGVKD. V was cut by 2 bases and J by 14 bases, with 13 bases left in between. The CDR3: CAISETATGALHF. In DNA form, the CDR3 reads TGTGCCATCAGTGAGACAGCCACGGGAGCCCTCCACTTT.